This T cell receptor beta chain was sequenced during a study of blood T cell repertoires in COVID-19. Study in general: Donors in the United States, Italy and Spain gave samples during acute or convalescent COVID-19. In each case, the material was cDNA or gDNA derived from T cells, B-cell-depleted T cells, or PBMCs.

Original processing methods: Amplifying reference gene primers gave estimates of nucleated cell counts. TCRdb's table, derived via immunoSEQ multiplex PCR, lists solely in-frame clones and lacks some. The DNA was the basis for D and trimming; V, J and clone size are from that table. The sample holds about 50,000 clones; 75% to 90% are singletons and the top ten take almost 6.5%. The V gene lost 2 bases and the J gene lost 4 bases, with 18 bases spanning the gap. The CDR3 loop spans 17 amino acids. From germline, CDR1 is LNHNV and CDR2 YYDKDF (reference sequence). The TCR originated in a man between 60 and 75 years old with acute or convalescent COVID-19. Input material: peripheral blood. This chain connects TRBV15 to TRBJ1-3; D is perhaps TRBD1 (6 bases). CDR3 DNA sequence: TGTGCCACCAGCAGAATCGGCGGGGGGCAACGAGGAAACACCATATATTTT. Its translation: CATSRIGGGQRGNTIYF. The entire variable domain, with the rest obtained from reference TRBV15 and TRBJ1-3, is as follows: DAMVIQNPRYQVTQFGKPVTLSCSQTLNHNVMYWYQQKSSQAPKLLFHYYDKDFNNEADTPDNFQSRRPNTSFCFLDIRSPGLGDTAMYLCATSRIGGGQRGNTIYFGEGSWLTVV.